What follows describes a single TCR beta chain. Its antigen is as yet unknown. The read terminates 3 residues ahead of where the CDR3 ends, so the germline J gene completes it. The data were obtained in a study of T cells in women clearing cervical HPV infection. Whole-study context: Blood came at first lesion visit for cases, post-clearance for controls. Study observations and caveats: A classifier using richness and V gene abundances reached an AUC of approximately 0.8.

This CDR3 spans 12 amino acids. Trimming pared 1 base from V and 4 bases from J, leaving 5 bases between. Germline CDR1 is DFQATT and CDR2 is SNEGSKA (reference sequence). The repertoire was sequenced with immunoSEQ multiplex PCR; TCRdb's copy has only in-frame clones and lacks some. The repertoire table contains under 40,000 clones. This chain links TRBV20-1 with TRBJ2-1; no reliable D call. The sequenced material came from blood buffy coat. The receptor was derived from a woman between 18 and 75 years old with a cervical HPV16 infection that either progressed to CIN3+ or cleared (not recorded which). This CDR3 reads CSARGLYNEQFF. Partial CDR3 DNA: TGCAGTGCTAGAGGGCTGTACAATGAG.